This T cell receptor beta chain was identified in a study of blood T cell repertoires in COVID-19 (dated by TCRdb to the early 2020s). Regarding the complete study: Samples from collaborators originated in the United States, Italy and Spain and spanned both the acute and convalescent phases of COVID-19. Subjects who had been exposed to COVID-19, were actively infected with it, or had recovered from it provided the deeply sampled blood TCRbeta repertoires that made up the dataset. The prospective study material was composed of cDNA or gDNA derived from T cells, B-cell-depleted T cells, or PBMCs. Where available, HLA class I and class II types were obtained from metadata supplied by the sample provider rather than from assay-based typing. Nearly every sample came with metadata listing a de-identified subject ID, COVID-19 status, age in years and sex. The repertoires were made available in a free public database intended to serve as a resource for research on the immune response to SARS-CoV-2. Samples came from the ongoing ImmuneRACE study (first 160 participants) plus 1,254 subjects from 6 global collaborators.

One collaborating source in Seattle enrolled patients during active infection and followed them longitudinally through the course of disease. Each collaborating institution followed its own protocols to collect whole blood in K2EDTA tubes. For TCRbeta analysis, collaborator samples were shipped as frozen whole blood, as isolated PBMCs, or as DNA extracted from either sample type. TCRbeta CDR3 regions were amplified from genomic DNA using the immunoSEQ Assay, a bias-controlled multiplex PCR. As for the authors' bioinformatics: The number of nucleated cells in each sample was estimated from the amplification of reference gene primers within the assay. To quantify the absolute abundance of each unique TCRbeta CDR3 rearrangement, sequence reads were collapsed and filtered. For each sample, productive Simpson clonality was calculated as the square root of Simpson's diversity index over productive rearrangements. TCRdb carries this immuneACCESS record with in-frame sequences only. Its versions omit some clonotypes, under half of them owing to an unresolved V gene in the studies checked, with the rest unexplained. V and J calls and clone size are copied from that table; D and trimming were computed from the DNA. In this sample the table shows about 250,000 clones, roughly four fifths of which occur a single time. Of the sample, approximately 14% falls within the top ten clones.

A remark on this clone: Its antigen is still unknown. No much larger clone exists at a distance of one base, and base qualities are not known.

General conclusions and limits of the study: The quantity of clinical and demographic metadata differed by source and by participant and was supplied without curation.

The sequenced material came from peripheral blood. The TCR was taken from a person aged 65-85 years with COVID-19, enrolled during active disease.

This receptor carries the CDR3 CASSNGQGIGNEKLFF. DNA sequence: TGTGCCAGTAGTAACGGCCAGGGAATTGGTAATGAAAAACTGTTTTTT. The chain employs TRBV19 and TRBJ1-4; matching of 5 bases hints at TRBD1 as the D gene. Spanning cysteine to phenylalanine, the CDR3 consists of 16 amino acids. The DNA shown is the 48-base CDR3, in frame from base 1. In the germline V gene (reference sequence), CDR1 corresponds to LNHDA and CDR2 to SQIVND. V gives up 4 bases and J gives up 4 bases, and the segment between their germline ends measures 16 bases.